This TCR beta chain was identified in a study of T cells in Graves' hyperthyroidism and ophthalmopathy. Germline V lookup: CDR1 MNHNS, CDR2 SASEGT. CDR3 size: 14 residues. Losses at the gene ends were 4 bases for V and 4 bases for J; bases not matched to a gene: 6. Each patient was aged 18 to 65 and had newly diagnosed hyperthyroidism of under 2 months' duration. Exclusions: uncontrolled infection, other autoimmune disease, pregnancy, lactation. PBMCs were sourced from around 10 ml fresh peripheral blood. Amplified TCR beta CDR3 regions derived from RNA transcripts. The TCR CDR3 was amplified in a first-round RT-PCR using the HTBI primer set. MiXCR, applied by TCRdb to the multiplex PCR reads, yields one record per CDR3 protein. The sample includes over 250,000 distinct CDR3 sequences, approximately 26% of them seen just once.

Material: blood. V usage is TRBV6-1 and J usage is TRBJ1-1; the match to TRBD1 covers 7 bases. The clonotype comes from a man aged 35 to 55 with Graves' hyperthyroidism that later progressed to Graves' ophthalmopathy. CDR3 DNA sequence: TGTGCCAGCAGTGCTCAGGGGGTACGCACTGAAGCTTTCTTT. Residues: CASSAQGVRTEAFF.